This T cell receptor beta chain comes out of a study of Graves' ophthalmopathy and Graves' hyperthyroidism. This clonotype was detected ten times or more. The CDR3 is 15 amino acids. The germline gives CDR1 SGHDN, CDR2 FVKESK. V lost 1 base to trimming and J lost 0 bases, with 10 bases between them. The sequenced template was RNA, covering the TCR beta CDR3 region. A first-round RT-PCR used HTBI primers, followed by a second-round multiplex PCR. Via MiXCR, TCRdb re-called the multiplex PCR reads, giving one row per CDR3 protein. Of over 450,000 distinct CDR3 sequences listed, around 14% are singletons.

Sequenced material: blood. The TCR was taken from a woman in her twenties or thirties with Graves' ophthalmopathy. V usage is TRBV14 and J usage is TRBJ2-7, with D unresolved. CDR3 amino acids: CASSQGRTLSYEQYF. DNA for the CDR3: TGTGCCAGCAGCCAAGGAAGGACCCTCTCCTACGAGCAGTACTTC.